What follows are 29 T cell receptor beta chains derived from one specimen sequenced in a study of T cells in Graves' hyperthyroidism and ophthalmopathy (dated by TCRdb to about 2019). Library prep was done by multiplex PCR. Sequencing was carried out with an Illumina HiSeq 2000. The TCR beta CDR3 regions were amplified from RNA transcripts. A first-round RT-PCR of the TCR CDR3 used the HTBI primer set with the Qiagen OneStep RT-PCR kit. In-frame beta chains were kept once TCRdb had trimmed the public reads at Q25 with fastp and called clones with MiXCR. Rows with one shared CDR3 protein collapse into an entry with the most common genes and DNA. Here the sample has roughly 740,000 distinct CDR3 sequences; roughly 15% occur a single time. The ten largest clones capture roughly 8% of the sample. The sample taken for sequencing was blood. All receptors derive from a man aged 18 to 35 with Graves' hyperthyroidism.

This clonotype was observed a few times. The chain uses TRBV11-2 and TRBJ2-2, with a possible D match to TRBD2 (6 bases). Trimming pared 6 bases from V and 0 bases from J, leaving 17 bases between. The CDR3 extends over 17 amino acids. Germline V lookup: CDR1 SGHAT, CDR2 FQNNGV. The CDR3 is CASSPLLSGSNTGELFF. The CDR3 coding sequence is TGTGCCAGCAGTCCTCTCCTTAGCGGATCGAACACCGGGGAGCTGTTTTTT.

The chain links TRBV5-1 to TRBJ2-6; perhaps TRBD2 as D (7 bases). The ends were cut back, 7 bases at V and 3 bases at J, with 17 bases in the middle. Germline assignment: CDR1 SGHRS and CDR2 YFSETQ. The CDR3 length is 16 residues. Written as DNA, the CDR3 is TGCGCCAGCCGAGGGGGGGCCATAAATGGGGCCAACGTCCTGACTTTC. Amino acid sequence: CASRGGAINGANVLTF.

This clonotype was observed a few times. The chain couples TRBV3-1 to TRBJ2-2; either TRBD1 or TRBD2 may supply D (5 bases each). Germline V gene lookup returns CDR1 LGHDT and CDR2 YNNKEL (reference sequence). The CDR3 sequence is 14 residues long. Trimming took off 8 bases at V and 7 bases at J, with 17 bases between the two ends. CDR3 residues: CASDFGGRDGELFF. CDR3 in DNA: TGTGCCAGCGACTTTGGGGGTCGTGACGGGGAGCTGTTTTTT.

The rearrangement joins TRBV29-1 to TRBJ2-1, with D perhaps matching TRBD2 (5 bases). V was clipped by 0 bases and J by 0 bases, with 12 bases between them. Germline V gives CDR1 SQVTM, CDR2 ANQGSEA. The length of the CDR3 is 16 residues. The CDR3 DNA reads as TGCAGCGTTGAAGATCTCGAGGGCCACTCCTACAATGAGCAGTTCTTC. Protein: CSVEDLEGHSYNEQFF.

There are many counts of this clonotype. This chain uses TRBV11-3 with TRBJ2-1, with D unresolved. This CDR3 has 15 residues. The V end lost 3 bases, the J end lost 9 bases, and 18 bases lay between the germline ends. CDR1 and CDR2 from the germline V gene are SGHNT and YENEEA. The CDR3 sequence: CASSLSRPPIREQFF. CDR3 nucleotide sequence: TGTGCCAGCAGCTTGAGTAGACCCCCGATCCGTGAGCAGTTCTTC. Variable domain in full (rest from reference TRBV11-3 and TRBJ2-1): EAGVVQSPRYKIIEKKQPVAFWCNPISGHNTLYWYLQNLGQGPELLIRYENEEAVDDSQLPKDRFSAERLKGVDSTLKIQPAELGDSAVYLCASSLSRPPIREQFFGPGTRLTVL.

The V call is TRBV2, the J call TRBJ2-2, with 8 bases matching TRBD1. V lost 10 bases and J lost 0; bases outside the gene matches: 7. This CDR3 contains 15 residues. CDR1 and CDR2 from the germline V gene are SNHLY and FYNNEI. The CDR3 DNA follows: TGTGCCACCAAACCGGGACAGGCGAACACCGGGGAGCTGTTTTTT. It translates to CATKPGQANTGELFF.

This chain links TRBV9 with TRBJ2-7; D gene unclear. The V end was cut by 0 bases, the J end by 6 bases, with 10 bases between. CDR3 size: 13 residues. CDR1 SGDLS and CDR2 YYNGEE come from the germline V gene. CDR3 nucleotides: TGTGCCAGCAGCGTAGGAAGGGATAGCGAGCAGTACTTC. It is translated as CASSVGRDSEQYF.

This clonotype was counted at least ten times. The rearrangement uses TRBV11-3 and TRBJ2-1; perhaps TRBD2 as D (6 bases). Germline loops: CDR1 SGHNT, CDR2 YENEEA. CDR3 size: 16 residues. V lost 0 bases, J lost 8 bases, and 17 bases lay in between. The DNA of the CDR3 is TGTGCCAGCAGCTTAGATCGTGGAGGGCCGGTGGATGAGCAGTTCTTC. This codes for CASSLDRGGPVDEQFF.

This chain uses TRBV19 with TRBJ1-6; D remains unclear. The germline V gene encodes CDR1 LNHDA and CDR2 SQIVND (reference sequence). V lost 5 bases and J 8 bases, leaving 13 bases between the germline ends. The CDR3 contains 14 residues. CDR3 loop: CASSQDTSYSPLHF. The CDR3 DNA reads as TGTGCCAGTAGTCAAGACACGTCCTATTCACCCCTCCACTTT.

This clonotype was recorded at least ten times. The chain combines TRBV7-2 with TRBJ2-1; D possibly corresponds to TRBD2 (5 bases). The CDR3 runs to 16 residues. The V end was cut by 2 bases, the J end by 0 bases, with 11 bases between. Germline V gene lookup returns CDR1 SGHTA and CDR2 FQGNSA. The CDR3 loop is CASSLLARSSYNEQFF. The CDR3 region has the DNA TGTGCCAGCAGCTTATTAGCGCGGAGCTCCTACAATGAGCAGTTCTTC. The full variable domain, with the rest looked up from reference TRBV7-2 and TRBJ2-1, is GAGVSQSPSNKVTEKGKDVELRCDPISGHTALYWYRQSLGQGLEFLIYFQGNSAPDKSGLPSDRFSAERTGGSVSTLTIQRTQQEDSAVYLCASSLLARSSYNEQFFGPGTRLTVL.

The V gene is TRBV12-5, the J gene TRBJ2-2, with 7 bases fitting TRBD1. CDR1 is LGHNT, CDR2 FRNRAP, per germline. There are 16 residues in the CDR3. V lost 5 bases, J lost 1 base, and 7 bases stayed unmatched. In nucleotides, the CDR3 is TGTGCTAGTGGTCCCTCGGGACAGATGAACACCGGGGAGCTGTTTTTT. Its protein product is CASGPSGQMNTGELFF.

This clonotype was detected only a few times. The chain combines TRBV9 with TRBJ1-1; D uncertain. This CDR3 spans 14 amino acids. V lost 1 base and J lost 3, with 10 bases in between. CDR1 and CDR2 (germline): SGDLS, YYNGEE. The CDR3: CASSVRWEDTEAFF. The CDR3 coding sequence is TGTGCCAGCAGCGTACGCTGGGAGGACACTGAAGCTTTCTTT.

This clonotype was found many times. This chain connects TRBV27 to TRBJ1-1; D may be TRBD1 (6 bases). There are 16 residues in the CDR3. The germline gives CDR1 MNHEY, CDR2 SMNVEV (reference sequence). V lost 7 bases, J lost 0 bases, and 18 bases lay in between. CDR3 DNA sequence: TGTGCCAGCAAAGGAGGGGGGGTGGGAATGAACACTGAAGCTTTCTTT. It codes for CASKGGGVGMNTEAFF.

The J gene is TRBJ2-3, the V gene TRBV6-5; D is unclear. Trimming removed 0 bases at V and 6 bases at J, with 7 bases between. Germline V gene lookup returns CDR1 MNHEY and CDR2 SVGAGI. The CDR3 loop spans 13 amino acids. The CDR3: CASSYSRVDTQYF. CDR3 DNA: TGTGCCAGCAGTTACTCGAGAGTGGATACGCAGTATTTT.

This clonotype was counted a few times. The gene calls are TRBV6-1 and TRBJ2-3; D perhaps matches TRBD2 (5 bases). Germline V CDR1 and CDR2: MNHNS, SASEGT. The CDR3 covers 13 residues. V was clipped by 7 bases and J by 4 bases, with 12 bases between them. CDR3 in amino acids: CASNKAGADTQYF. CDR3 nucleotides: TGTGCCAGCAACAAGGCGGGCGCAGATACGCAGTATTTT.

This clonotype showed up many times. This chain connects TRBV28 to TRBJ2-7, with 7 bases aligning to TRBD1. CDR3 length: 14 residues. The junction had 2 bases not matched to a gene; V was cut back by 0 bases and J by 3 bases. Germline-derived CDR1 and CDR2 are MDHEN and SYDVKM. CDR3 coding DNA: TGTGCCAGCAGTTTATGGGCAGGGGGCTACGAGCAGTACTTC. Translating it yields CASSLWAGGYEQYF.

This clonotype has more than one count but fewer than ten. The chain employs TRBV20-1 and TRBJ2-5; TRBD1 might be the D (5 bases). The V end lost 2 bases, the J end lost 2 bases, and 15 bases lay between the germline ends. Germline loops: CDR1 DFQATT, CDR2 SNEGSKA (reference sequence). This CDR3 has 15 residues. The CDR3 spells CSARRTAGWQETQYF. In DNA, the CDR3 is TGCAGTGCTAGACGAACCGCAGGGTGGCAAGAGACCCAGTACTTC.

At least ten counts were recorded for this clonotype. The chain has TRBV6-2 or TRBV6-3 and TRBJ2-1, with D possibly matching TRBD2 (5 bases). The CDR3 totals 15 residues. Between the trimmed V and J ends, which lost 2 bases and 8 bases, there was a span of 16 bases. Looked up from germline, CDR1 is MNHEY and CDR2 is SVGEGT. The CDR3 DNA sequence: TGTGCCAGCAGTTACGGGAGCGGATCTCGCGATGAGCAGTTCTTC. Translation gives CASSYGSGSRDEQFF.

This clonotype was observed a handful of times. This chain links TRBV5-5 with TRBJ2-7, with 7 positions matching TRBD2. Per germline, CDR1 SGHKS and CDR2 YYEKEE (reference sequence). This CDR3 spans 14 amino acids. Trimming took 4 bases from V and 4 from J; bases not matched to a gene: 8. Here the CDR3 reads CASSPPGREYEQYF. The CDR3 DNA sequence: TGTGCCAGCAGCCCCCCAGGGCGGGAGTACGAGCAGTACTTC.

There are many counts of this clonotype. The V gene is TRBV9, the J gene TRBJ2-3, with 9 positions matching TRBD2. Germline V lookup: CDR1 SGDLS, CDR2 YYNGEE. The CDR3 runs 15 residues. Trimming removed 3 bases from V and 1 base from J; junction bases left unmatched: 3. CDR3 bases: TGTGCCAGCAGCGAGAGCGGGAGGCGCACAGATACGCAGTATTTT. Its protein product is CASSESGRRTDTQYF.

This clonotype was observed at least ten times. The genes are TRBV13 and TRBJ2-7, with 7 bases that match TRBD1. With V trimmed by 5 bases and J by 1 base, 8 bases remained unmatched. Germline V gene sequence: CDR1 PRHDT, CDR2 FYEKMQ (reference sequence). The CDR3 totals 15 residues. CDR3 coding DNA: TGTGCCAGCAGCAAAGCCGGGACAGCTTCCTACGAGCAGTACTTC. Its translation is CASSKAGTASYEQYF.

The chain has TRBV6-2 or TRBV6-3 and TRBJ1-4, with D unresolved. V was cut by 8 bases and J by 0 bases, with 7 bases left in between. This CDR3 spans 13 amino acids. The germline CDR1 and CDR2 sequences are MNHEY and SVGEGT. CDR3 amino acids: CASFSATNEKLFF. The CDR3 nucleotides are TGTGCCAGCTTCTCTGCAACTAATGAAAAACTGTTTTTT.

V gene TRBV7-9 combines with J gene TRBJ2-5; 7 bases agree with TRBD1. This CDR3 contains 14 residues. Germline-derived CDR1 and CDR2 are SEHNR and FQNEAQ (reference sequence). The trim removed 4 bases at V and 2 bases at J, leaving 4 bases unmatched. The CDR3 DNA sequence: TGTGCCAGCAGCTATGCGACAGGGCAAGAGACCCAGTACTTC. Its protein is CASSYATGQETQYF. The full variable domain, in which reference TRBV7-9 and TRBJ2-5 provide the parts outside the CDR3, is DTGVSQNPRHKITKRGQNVTFRCDPISEHNRLYWYRQTLGQGPEFLTYFQNEAQLEKSRLLSDRFSAERPKGSFSTLEIQRTEQGDSAMYLCASSYATGQETQYFGPGTRLLVL.

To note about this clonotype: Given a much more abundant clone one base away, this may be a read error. The CDR3 sequence is CSAARDRGRYGYTF. CDR3 DNA: TGCAGTGCTGCCCGGGACAGGGGACGCTATGGCTACACCTTC. The gene calls are TRBV20-1 and TRBJ1-2; TRBD1 aligns across 10 bases. With V trimmed by 5 bases and J by 4 bases, 7 bases remained unmatched. CDR1 DFQATT and CDR2 SNEGSKA come from the germline V gene (reference sequence). This CDR3 spans 14 amino acids.

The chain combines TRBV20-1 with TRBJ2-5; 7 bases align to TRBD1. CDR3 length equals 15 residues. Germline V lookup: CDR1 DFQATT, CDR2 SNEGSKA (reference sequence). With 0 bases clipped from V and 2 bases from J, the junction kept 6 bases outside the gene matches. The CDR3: CSARDLGQIQETQYF. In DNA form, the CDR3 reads TGCAGTGCTAGAGATCTGGGACAGATTCAAGAGACCCAGTACTTC.

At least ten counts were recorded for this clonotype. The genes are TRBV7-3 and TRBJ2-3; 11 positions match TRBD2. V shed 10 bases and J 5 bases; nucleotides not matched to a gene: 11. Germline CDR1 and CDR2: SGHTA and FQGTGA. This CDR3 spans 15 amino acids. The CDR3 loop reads CATSWLAGGVDTQYF. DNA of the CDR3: TGTGCCACCTCGTGGCTAGCGGGAGGTGTAGATACGCAGTATTTT.

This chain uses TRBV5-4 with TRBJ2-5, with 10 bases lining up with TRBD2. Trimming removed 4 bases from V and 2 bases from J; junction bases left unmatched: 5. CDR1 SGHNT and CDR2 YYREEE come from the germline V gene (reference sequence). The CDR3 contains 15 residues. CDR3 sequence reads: CASSPTSGEQETQYF. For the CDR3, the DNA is TGTGCCAGCAGCCCAACTAGCGGGGAACAAGAGACCCAGTACTTC.

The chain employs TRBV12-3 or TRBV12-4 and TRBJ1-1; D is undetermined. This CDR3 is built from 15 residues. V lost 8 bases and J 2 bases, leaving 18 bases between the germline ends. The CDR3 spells CASGYRGQTNTEAFF. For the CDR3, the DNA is TGTGCCAGCGGTTACAGAGGGCAAACAAACACTGAAGCTTTCTTT.

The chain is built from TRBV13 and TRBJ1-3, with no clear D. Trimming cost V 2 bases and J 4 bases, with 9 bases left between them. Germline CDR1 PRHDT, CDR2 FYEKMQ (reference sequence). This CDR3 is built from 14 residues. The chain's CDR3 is CASSLRWMGNTIYF. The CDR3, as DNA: TGTGCCAGCAGCTTAAGATGGATGGGAAACACCATATATTTT.